A selection of T cell receptor beta chains follows, all from one sample in a study of shared clonotypes between healthy human individuals. Profiling relied on immunoSEQ multiplex PCR, and the TCRdb table lists in-frame clones only, not all of them. The repertoire holds millions of clones, with around 90% as singletons. What was sequenced was naive CD4+ T cells sorted from blood. The receptors come from a man aged 18 to 35 in good health. Each CDR3 is given with its conserved first and last residue. Fields, in order: J gene, clone size, CDR3 length, D gene, V gene, CDR3 protein, CDR3 DNA. A D gene is named only where the DNA matches it firmly. Size is omitted from some rows. Given values are once, few, many or a class for expanded clones.

J: TRBJ2-5; size: NA; length: 15; D: NA; V: TRBV4-1; CDR3: CASSQEGQGRGTQYF; DNA: TGCGCCAGCAGCCAAGAGGGTCAAGGGAGAGGGACCCAGTACTTC
J: TRBJ2-3; size: NA; length: 13; D: NA; V: TRBV5-4; CDR3: CASSLANTDTQYF; DNA: TGTGCCAGCAGCTTAGCGAACACAGATACGCAGTATTTT
J: TRBJ2-7; size: NA; length: 16; D: TRBD2; V: TRBV7-9; CDR3: CASSFGQAGGTYEQYF; DNA: TGTGCCAGCAGCTTCGGTCAAGCGGGGGGTACCTACGAGCAGTACTTC
J: TRBJ1-1; size: NA; length: 15; D: NA; V: TRBV7-2; CDR3: CASSPWGGLNTEAFF; DNA: TGTGCCAGCAGCCCTTGGGGGGGGCTGAACACTGAAGCTTTCTTT
J: TRBJ2-1; size: NA; length: 22; D: TRBD2; V: TRBV27; CDR3: CASSPPGLAGGRGGGERSEQFF; DNA: TGTGCCAGCAGCCCCCCGGGACTAGCGGGGGGGAGGGGGGGAGGTGAGCGGAGTGAGCAGTTCTTC
J: TRBJ1-2; size: NA; length: 14; D: TRBD1; V: TRBV5-1; CDR3: CASSSGQGLGGYTF; DNA: TGCGCCAGCAGCTCTGGACAGGGGCTCGGGGGCTACACCTTC
J: TRBJ2-3; size: NA; length: 14; D: NA; V: TRBV5-4; CDR3: CASSRGGDTDTQYF; DNA: TGTGCCAGCAGCAGGGGGGGGGACACAGATACGCAGTATTTT
J: TRBJ1-1; size: NA; length: 17; D: NA; V: TRBV12-5; CDR3: CASGLVIQGRMNTEAFF; DNA: TGTGCTAGTGGTTTGGTAATACAGGGACGGATGAACACTGAAGCTTTCTTT
J: TRBJ2-1; size: NA; length: 19; D: TRBD2; V: TRBV7-8; CDR3: CASSLGPLTSGITYNEQFF; DNA: TGTGCCAGCAGCTTAGGGCCCTTGACTAGCGGGATCACCTACAATGAGCAGTTCTTC
J: TRBJ2-5; size: NA; length: 14; D: TRBD1; V: TRBV5-1; CDR3: CASSPVQGQETQYF; DNA: TGCGCCAGCAGCCCCGTACAGGGGCAAGAGACCCAGTACTTC
J: TRBJ2-3; size: NA; length: 16; D: NA; V: TRBV18; CDR3: CASSRPVQGITDTQYF; DNA: TGTGCCAGCTCACGTCCAGTACAGGGTATCACAGATACGCAGTATTTT
J: TRBJ2-1; size: NA; length: 15; D: TRBD2; V: TRBV7-2; CDR3: CASSWTSGKNNEQFF; DNA: TGTGCCAGCAGCTGGACTAGCGGGAAGAACAATGAGCAGTTCTTC
J: TRBJ2-1; size: NA; length: 15; D: TRBD2; V: TRBV30; CDR3: CAWSVTQRGALVQFF; DNA: TGTGCCTGGAGTGTAACCCAGCGGGGGGCCCTGGTGCAGTTCTTC
J: TRBJ1-5; size: NA; length: 15; D: TRBD1; V: TRBV6-1; CDR3: CASSERGTGGRPQHF; DNA: TGTGCCAGCAGTGAGAGGGGTACAGGGGGTCGGCCCCAGCATTTT
J: TRBJ1-1; size: NA; length: 15; D: NA; V: TRBV5-4; CDR3: CASSPTRTVNTEAFF; DNA: TGTGCCAGCAGCCCTACGAGGACGGTGAACACTGAAGCTTTCTTT
J: TRBJ1-2; size: NA; length: 14; D: NA; V: TRBV19; CDR3: CASSIPGGNYGYTF; DNA: TGTGCCAGTAGTATACCGGGAGGCAACTATGGCTACACCTTC
J: TRBJ2-1; size: NA; length: 15; D: NA; V: TRBV11-2; CDR3: CASSLDTSSYNEQFF; DNA: TGTGCCAGCAGCTTAGATACCAGCTCCTACAATGAGCAGTTCTTC
J: TRBJ1-1; size: NA; length: 14; D: NA; V: TRBV2; CDR3: CASNGQGLGTEAFF; DNA: TGTGCCAGCAACGGACAAGGACTCGGAACTGAAGCTTTCTTT
J: TRBJ1-3; size: NA; length: 14; D: NA; V: TRBV7-9; CDR3: CASSRSHSGNTIYF; DNA: TGTGCCAGCAGCCGAAGTCACTCTGGAAACACCATATATTTT
J: TRBJ2-7; size: NA; length: 18; D: TRBD2; V: TRBV7-9; CDR3: CASSPRTSGGPSSYEQYF; DNA: TGTGCCAGCAGCCCCCGGACTAGCGGGGGGCCCTCCTCCTACGAGCAGTACTTC
J: TRBJ2-2; size: NA; length: 18; D: TRBD2; V: TRBV11-3; CDR3: CASSLGLAGGRNTGELFF; DNA: TGTGCCAGCAGCTTAGGGCTAGCGGGAGGCCGAAACACCGGGGAGCTGTTTTTT
J: TRBJ1-5; size: NA; length: 17; D: TRBD1; V: TRBV4-1; CDR3: CASSQGLQGARNQPQHF; DNA: TGCGCCAGCAGCCAAGGCCTACAGGGGGCGCGCAATCAGCCCCAGCATTTT
J: TRBJ2-2; size: once; length: 15; D: TRBD2; V: TRBV2; CDR3: CASQLAGVYTGELFF; DNA: TGTGCCAGCCAACTAGCGGGAGTTTACACCGGGGAGCTGTTTTTT
J: TRBJ1-5; size: NA; length: 14; D: NA; V: TRBV28; CDR3: CASSLAGGNQPQHF; DNA: TGTGCCAGCAGTTTGGCCGGGGGCAATCAGCCCCAGCATTTT
J: TRBJ2-7; size: NA; length: 15; D: TRBD1; V: TRBV18; CDR3: CASSPAGTVLYEQYF; DNA: TGTGCCAGCTCACCAGCCGGGACAGTTCTGTACGAGCAGTACTTC
J: TRBJ2-5; size: NA; length: 14; D: NA; V: TRBV7-2; CDR3: CASSLVSQQETQYF; DNA: TGTGCCAGCAGCTTAGTGTCGCAGCAAGAGACCCAGTACTTC
J: TRBJ1-1; size: NA; length: 12; D: NA; V: TRBV6-6; CDR3: CASSYSGSEAFF; DNA: TGTGCCAGCAGTTACTCCGGGTCTGAAGCTTTCTTT
J: TRBJ2-2; size: NA; length: 15; D: NA; V: TRBV5-4; CDR3: CASSRGGVSTGELFF; DNA: TGTGCCAGCAGCCGAGGAGGCGTGTCCACCGGGGAGCTGTTTTTT
J: TRBJ2-7; size: NA; length: 15; D: NA; V: TRBV10-1; CDR3: CASSVWQGTRYEQYF; DNA: TGCGCCAGCAGTGTTTGGCAGGGGACCCGCTACGAGCAGTACTTC
J: TRBJ2-1; size: NA; length: 15; D: TRBD2; V: TRBV2; CDR3: CASSEAGLTTNEQFF; DNA: TGTGCCAGCAGTGAAGCGGGACTAACTACAAATGAGCAGTTCTTC
J: TRBJ1-5; size: NA; length: 14; D: NA; V: TRBV7-2; CDR3: CASSLAGGTQPQHF; DNA: TGTGCCAGCAGCTTAGCGGGGGGCACTCAGCCCCAGCATTTT
J: TRBJ1-6; size: NA; length: 12; D: NA; V: TRBV10-1; CDR3: CASSEGNSPLHF; DNA: TGCGCCAGCAGTGAGGGGAATTCACCCCTCCACTTT
J: TRBJ2-7; size: once; length: 14; D: TRBD1; V: TRBV7-8; CDR3: CASSFDRAIGEQYF; DNA: TGTGCCAGCAGCTTCGACAGGGCTATAGGCGAGCAGTACTTC
J: TRBJ2-5; size: NA; length: 15; D: NA; V: TRBV11-2; CDR3: CASSLGRKGQETQYF; DNA: TGTGCCAGCAGCTTAGGTCGTAAGGGGCAAGAGACCCAGTACTTC
J: TRBJ2-7; size: once; length: 13; D: NA; V: TRBV18; CDR3: CASARTRDYEQYF; DNA: TGTGCCAGCGCCCGAACCAGGGATTACGAGCAGTACTTC
J: TRBJ2-3; size: NA; length: 14; D: NA; V: TRBV28; CDR3: CASTLGGLQGTQYF; DNA: TGTGCCAGCACCCTAGGGGGACTTCAAGGTACGCAGTATTTT
J: TRBJ2-7; size: NA; length: 17; D: TRBD1; V: TRBV25-1; CDR3: CASSITRGGNGRYEQYF; DNA: TGTGCCAGCAGTATTACTCGAGGGGGCAATGGCAGGTACGAGCAGTACTTC
J: TRBJ1-3; size: NA; length: 15; D: NA; V: TRBV28; CDR3: CASSSAGITGNTIYF; DNA: TGTGCCAGCAGTTCCGCAGGGATCACTGGAAACACCATATATTTT
J: TRBJ2-1; size: NA; length: 13; D: NA; V: TRBV18; CDR3: CASSIQGSDEQFF; DNA: TGTGCCAGCTCAATTCAGGGGTCTGATGAGCAGTTCTTC
J: TRBJ2-1; size: NA; length: 15; D: NA; V: TRBV6-1; CDR3: CASSEGRAGHNEQFF; DNA: TGTGCCAGCAGTGAAGGCAGGGCGGGGCACAATGAGCAGTTCTTC
J: TRBJ2-7; size: NA; length: 14; D: NA; V: TRBV13; CDR3: CASSPTGTGYEQYF; DNA: TGTGCCAGCAGCCCTACCGGGACGGGCTACGAGCAGTACTTC
J: TRBJ2-3; size: NA; length: 18; D: TRBD2; V: TRBV10-3; CDR3: CAIRVLGSPGGDTDTQYF; DNA: TGTGCCATCAGGGTGTTGGGGTCCCCGGGAGGAGACACAGATACGCAGTATTTT
J: TRBJ2-7; size: once; length: 12; D: TRBD1; V: TRBV5-4; CDR3: CASGQDSYEQYF; DNA: TGTGCCAGCGGACAGGACTCCTACGAGCAGTACTTC
J: TRBJ2-3; size: NA; length: 13; D: NA; V: TRBV28; CDR3: CASSLLDPNTQYF; DNA: TGTGCCAGCAGTCTCCTTGACCCAAATACGCAGTATTTT
J: TRBJ2-2; size: NA; length: 14; D: NA; V: TRBV7-9; CDR3: CASSLIVYTGELFF; DNA: TGTGCCAGCAGCTTAATAGTCTACACCGGGGAGCTGTTTTTT
J: TRBJ2-1; size: NA; length: 14; D: NA; V: TRBV5-1; CDR3: CASSPFPVYNEQFF; DNA: TGCGCCAGCAGTCCCTTCCCGGTATACAATGAGCAGTTCTTC
J: TRBJ2-6; size: NA; length: 14; D: NA; V: TRBV10-1; CDR3: CASSEGSGANVLTF; DNA: TGCGCCAGCAGTGAAGGGTCTGGGGCCAACGTCCTGACTTTC
J: TRBJ1-2; size: NA; length: 14; D: TRBD1; V: TRBV28; CDR3: CASTEQGAVYGYTF; DNA: TGTGCCAGCACCGAACAGGGGGCTGTCTATGGCTACACCTTC
J: TRBJ2-1; size: NA; length: 15; D: TRBD2; V: TRBV19; CDR3: CASSIGTSNGNEQFF; DNA: TGTGCCAGTAGTATCGGGACTAGTAATGGCAATGAGCAGTTCTTC
J: TRBJ2-1; size: NA; length: 17; D: NA; V: TRBV19; CDR3: CASSIYLAQKQPGEQFF; DNA: TGTGCCAGTAGTATCTACCTAGCTCAAAAGCAGCCTGGTGAGCAGTTCTTC
J: TRBJ1-1; size: NA; length: 11; D: NA; V: TRBV5-1; CDR3: CASRENTEAFF; DNA: TGCGCCAGCAGAGAGAACACTGAAGCTTTCTTT
J: TRBJ1-2; size: NA; length: 13; D: NA; V: TRBV6-6; CDR3: CASSYSITHGYTF; DNA: TGTGCCAGCAGTTACTCGATAACCCATGGCTACACCTTC
J: TRBJ2-3; size: NA; length: 13; D: NA; V: TRBV30; CDR3: CAGSGRITDTQYF; DNA: TGTGCCGGTTCCGGACGGATCACAGATACGCAGTATTTT
J: TRBJ2-3; size: NA; length: 14; D: NA; V: TRBV5-1; CDR3: CASSWGQGTDTQYF; DNA: TGCGCCAGCAGCTGGGGGCAGGGAACAGATACGCAGTATTTT
J: TRBJ2-7; size: NA; length: 14; D: TRBD2; V: TRBV6-5; CDR3: CASATSGNPYEQYF; DNA: TGTGCCAGCGCGACTAGCGGGAACCCTTACGAGCAGTACTTC
J: TRBJ1-1; size: NA; length: 15; D: TRBD1; V: TRBV18; CDR3: CASSPRQGLDTEAFF; DNA: TGTGCCAGCTCACCTAGACAGGGGTTGGACACTGAAGCTTTCTTT
J: TRBJ2-7; size: NA; length: 13; D: TRBD1; V: TRBV28; CDR3: CASAPGQVNEQYF; DNA: TGTGCCAGCGCCCCGGGACAGGTAAACGAGCAGTACTTC
J: TRBJ1-5; size: NA; length: 15; D: NA; V: TRBV2; CDR3: CASIFNIKGNQPQHF; DNA: TGTGCCAGCATTTTCAACATTAAAGGCAATCAGCCCCAGCATTTT
J: TRBJ2-7; size: NA; length: 16; D: TRBD2; V: TRBV12-5; CDR3: CASAQTSGRAPSEQYF; DNA: TGTGCTAGTGCTCAGACTAGCGGGAGGGCCCCGAGCGAGCAGTACTTC
J: TRBJ1-1; size: few; length: 14; D: NA; V: TRBV5-1; CDR3: CASSRRETGTEAFF; DNA: TGCGCCAGCAGCCGGCGTGAAACCGGGACTGAAGCTTTCTTT